A selection of T cell receptor beta chains follows, all from one sample in a study of OX40 agonist ivuxolimab in advanced cancers. The table came from immunoSEQ multiplex PCR; TCRdb's copy has only in-frame clones and leaves some out. The sample lists under 20,000 clones, roughly 85% occurring once. Source: CD4+ or CD8+ T cells sorted from blood, taken in a trial of the OX40 agonist ivuxolimab. These receptor sequences come from an adult with an advanced solid tumor such as melanoma, head and neck, liver or kidney cancer. The CDR3 runs from the conserved cysteine through the conserved F or W. A D gene is named only where the DNA matches it firmly. Not every row has a clone size; where given, it reads once, few, many or a size class.

v_call	d_call	j_call	clone_size	cdr3_nt	cdr3_aa
TRBV4-1	TRBD1	TRBJ1-5	once	TGCGCCAGCAGCCAAGACTGGGGACAGGCGGGTCTTGCCCAGCATTTT	CASSQDWGQAGLAQHF
TRBV9	-	TRBJ1-3	-	TGTGCCAGCAGCGCGGGCGGGGCTGGAAACACCATATATTTT	CASSAGGAGNTIYF
TRBV4-2	TRBD2	TRBJ2-7	-	TGTGCCAGCAGCCAAGAGTTGGCGGGGGGCTACGAGCAGTACTTC	CASSQELAGGYEQYF
TRBV6-8	-	TRBJ1-1	-	TGTGCCAGCAGTCATTCAAGACAAGAAGCTTTCTTT	CASSHSRQEAFF
TRBV7-9	TRBD2	TRBJ2-7	-	TGTGCCAGCAGCCCCTACTCTAGCGGCTACGAGCAGTACTTC	CASSPYSSGYEQYF
TRBV4-1	TRBD2	TRBJ2-7	-	TGCGCCAGCAGCCAAATAGGACTAGCGGGAGGTTCCTCCTACGAGCAGTACTTC	CASSQIGLAGGSSYEQYF
TRBV7-9	-	TRBJ2-7	-	TGTGCCAGCAGCCCAGGGGTTCGGGGCACCGAGCAGTACTTC	CASSPGVRGTEQYF
TRBV19	-	TRBJ1-2	-	TGTGCCAGTAGGTCGGGGGGCGTTAACTATGGCTACACCTTC	CASRSGGVNYGYTF
TRBV29-1	TRBD1	TRBJ2-7	-	TGCAGCGTTGGGGGACAGGGCTACGAGCAGTACTTC	CSVGGQGYEQYF
TRBV28	TRBD2	TRBJ2-7	-	TGTGCCAGCAGTTTCGGGGGGGGGTACGAGCAGTACTTC	CASSFGGGYEQYF
TRBV7-9	-	TRBJ1-1	few	TGTGCCAGCAGCTTAGGAGGGGAGGCTTTCTTT	CASSLGGEAFF
TRBV29-1	TRBD1	TRBJ2-5	-	TGCAGCGTTGAAGGGGACAGCCAAGAGACCCAGTACTTC	CSVEGDSQETQYF
TRBV7-9	TRBD1	TRBJ2-7	-	TGTGCCAGCAGCACCCCGGGACAGGGACGATCCTACGAGCAGTACTTC	CASSTPGQGRSYEQYF
TRBV11-2	-	TRBJ2-7	-	TGTGCCAGCAGCTTAGGTCAGGATGGGCGCGAGCAGTACTTC	CASSLGQDGREQYF
TRBV9	-	TRBJ1-4	-	TGTGCCAGCAGCGTAGGAGGGAGGGGGACTGAAAAACTGTTTTTT	CASSVGGRGTEKLFF
TRBV13	TRBD2	TRBJ2-7	-	TGTGCCAGCACCCGGGGGGGTTACGAGCAGTACTTC	CASTRGGYEQYF
TRBV19	-	TRBJ2-5	-	TGTGCCAGTAGTCCCCGAGACAGCCATCAAGAGACCCAGTACTTC	CASSPRDSHQETQYF